This TCR beta chain was observed in a study of T cell responses to AZD1222 COVID-19 vaccine. The study, taken as a whole, reports: Spike-specific TCR repertoires showed rising breadth and depth after two AZD1222 doses. Dominant at 160-218 and 743-854, vaccine-associated CD4 TCRs also spanned spike. Possibly, clonal diversity was underestimated; donors were largely white British and included more females.

A remark on this clone: Its antigen is as yet unknown.

Libraries were prepared by immunoSEQ multiplex PCR; TCRdb keeps only in-frame clonotypes and omits some of them. This sample yields under 150,000 clones, of which about 91% are seen a single time; 6.5% belongs to the top ten. This specimen consisted of peripheral blood, obtained 28 days after the second AZD1222 dose. This clonotype was sampled from an adult who received the AZD1222 COVID-19 vaccine.

CDR3 DNA sequence: TGTGCCAGCATAGACAGGACGAACACCGGGGAGCTGTTTTTT. Translating gives CASIDRTNTGELFF. The chain employs TRBV19 and TRBJ2-2; possibly TRBD1 for D (6 bases). Trimming stripped 9 bases from V and 0 bases from J, with 11 bases between. Germline values: CDR1 LNHDA, CDR2 SQIVND (reference sequence). This CDR3 is 14 amino acids long.